This T cell receptor (beta chain) came from a study of identical twins. General study findings and limits: Out-of-frame alpha sequences shared between twins exhibited an excess of low generation probability. Invariant MAIT and iNKT cells may have partly biased zero-insertion analyses. Cord blood beta clonotypes that were abundant carried fewer insertions, and memory repertoires showed no such trend.

V was clipped by 6 bases and J by 7 bases; unmatched bases: 4. There are 15 residues in the CDR3. TCRdb redid the calling of the 5' RACE reads with MiXCR, one entry per CDR3 protein. This table holds about 390,000 distinct CDR3 sequences, about 9% found once. This clonotype has a count of ten or more. Antigen unknown. Sequenced: naive T cells sorted from blood. The V call is TRBV12-3 or TRBV12-4, the J call TRBJ2-2; 14 bases are shared with TRBD2. The source is a woman in her forties or fifties in good health. CDR3 residues: CASRGLAGDIGELFF. CDR3 nucleotides: TGTGCCAGCAGGGGACTAGCGGGAGATATCGGGGAGCTGTTTTTT.